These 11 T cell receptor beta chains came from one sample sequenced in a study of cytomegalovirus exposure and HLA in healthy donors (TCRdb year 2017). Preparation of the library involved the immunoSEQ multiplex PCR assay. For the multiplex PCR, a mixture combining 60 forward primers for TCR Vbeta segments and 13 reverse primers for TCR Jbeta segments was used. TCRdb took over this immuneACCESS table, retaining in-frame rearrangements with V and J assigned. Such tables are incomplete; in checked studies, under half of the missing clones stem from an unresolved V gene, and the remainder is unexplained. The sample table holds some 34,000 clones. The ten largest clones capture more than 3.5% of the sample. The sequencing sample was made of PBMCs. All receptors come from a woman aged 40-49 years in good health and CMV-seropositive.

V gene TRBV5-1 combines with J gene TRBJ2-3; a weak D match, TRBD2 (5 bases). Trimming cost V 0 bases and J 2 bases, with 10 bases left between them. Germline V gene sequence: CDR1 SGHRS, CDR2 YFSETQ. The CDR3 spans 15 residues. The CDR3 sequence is CASSLEPGITDTQYF. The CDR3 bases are TGCGCCAGCAGCTTGGAGCCGGGGATCACAGATACGCAGTATTTT.

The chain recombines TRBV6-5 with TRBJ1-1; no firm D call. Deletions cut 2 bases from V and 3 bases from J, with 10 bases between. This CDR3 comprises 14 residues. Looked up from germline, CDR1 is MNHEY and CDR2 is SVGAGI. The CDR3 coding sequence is TGTGCCAGCAGTTACGCCCTGGCGGACACTGAAGCTTTCTTT. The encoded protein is CASSYALADTEAFF.

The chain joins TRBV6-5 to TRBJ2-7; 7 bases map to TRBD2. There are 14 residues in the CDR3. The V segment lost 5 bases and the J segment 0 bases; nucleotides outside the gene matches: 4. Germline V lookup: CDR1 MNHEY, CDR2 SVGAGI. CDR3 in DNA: TGTGCCAGCAGTAGAGCGGGGAGCTCCTACGAGCAGTACTTC. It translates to CASSRAGSSYEQYF.

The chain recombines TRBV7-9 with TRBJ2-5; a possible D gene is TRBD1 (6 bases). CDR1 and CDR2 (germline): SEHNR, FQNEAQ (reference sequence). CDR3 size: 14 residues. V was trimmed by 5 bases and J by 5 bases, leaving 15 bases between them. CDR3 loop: CASSPVGGTETQYF. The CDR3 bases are TGTGCCAGCAGCCCCGTAGGGGGAACCGAGACCCAGTACTTC.

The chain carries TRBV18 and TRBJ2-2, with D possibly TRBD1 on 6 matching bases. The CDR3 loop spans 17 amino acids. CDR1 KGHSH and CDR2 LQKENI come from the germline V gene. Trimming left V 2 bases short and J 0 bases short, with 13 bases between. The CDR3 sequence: CASSPIGQLTNTGELFF. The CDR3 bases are TGTGCCAGCTCACCAATTGGACAGCTAACGAACACCGGGGAGCTGTTTTTT.

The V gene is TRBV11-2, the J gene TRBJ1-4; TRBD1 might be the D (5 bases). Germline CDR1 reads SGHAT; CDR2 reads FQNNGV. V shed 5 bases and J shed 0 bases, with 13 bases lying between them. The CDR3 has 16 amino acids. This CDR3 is CASSHITGSTNEKLFF. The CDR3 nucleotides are TGTGCCAGCAGCCACATAACAGGCTCAACTAATGAAAAACTGTTTTTT.

The CDR3 spells CATSRGTSRSYEQYF. CDR3 sequence (DNA): TGTGCCACCAGCAGAGGGACTAGCAGGTCCTACGAGCAGTACTTC. The chain combines TRBV15 with TRBJ2-7, with 8 bases that match TRBD2. Unmatched junction bases numbered 3, after V lost 1 base and J lost 1 base. Germline V CDR1 and CDR2: LNHNV, YYDKDF (reference sequence). The CDR3 is 15 residues long.

The CDR3 DNA reads as TGCAGCGTTCCCGGGACTAGCGGGATTACAGATACGCAGTATTTT. This encodes CSVPGTSGITDTQYF. This chain joins TRBV29-1 and TRBJ2-3; 13 nucleotides align to TRBD2. Germline CDR1 is SQVTM and CDR2 is ANQGSEA. The CDR3 has 15 residues. The ends lost 5 bases at V and 3 bases at J; junction bases unmatched: 5.

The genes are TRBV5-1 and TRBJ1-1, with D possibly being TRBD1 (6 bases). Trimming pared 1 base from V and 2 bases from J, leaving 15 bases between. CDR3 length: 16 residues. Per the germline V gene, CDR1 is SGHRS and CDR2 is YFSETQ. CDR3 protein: CASSLYFGGGNTEAFF. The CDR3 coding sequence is TGCGCCAGCAGCTTGTATTTTGGGGGCGGAAACACTGAAGCTTTCTTT.

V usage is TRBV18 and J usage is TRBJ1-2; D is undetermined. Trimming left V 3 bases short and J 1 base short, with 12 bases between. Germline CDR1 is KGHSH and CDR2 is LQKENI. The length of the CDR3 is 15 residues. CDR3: CASSPRTESNYGYTF. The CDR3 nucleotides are TGTGCCAGCTCACCTCGTACCGAGAGTAACTATGGCTACACCTTC.

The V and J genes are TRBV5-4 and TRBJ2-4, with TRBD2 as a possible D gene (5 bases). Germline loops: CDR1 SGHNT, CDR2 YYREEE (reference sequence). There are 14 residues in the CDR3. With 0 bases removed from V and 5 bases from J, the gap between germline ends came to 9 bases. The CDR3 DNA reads TGTGCCAGCAGCTTGGCTAGCTCCGAAAACATTCAGTACTTC. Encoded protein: CASSLASSENIQYF.